Presented here are 18 T cell receptor beta chains from one specimen sequenced in a study of T-cell memory formation after mild COVID-19. TCRdb reprocessed the 5' RACE reads with MiXCR, giving one entry per CDR3 protein. The data contain roughly 450,000 distinct CDR3 sequences, about a sixth of them seen just once; the ten biggest clones take up roughly 21%. The material sequenced was PBMCs or a T cell subset sorted from them (not recorded which). All receptors derive from a man aged 18 to 30 who had mild COVID-19 (a few samples of this study predate the infection). Cell type and time point are not known.

The V and J genes are TRBV7-2 and TRBJ2-7; D is possibly TRBD1 (6 bases). The CDR3 has 16 amino acids. Germline CDR1 and CDR2: SGHTA and FQGNSA. The germline V and J ends were trimmed by 5 bases and 6 bases, with 23 bases remaining between them. The CDR3 here is CASSPAYRDNFAEQYF. The CDR3 bases are TGTGCCAGCAGCCCCGCCTACCGGGACAATTTCGCCGAGCAGTACTTC.

This clonotype was detected many times. This sequence joins TRBV15 and TRBJ2-1; 7 bases fit TRBD1. This CDR3 comprises 16 residues. Trimming at V came to 1 base and at J to 2 bases, leaving 5 bases not matched to a gene. The germline CDR1 and CDR2 sequences are LNHNV and YYDKDF (reference sequence). CDR3: CATSRVGQGAYNEQFF. The CDR3 DNA sequence: TGTGCCACCAGCAGAGTTGGGCAGGGGGCCTACAATGAGCAGTTCTTC.

This clonotype was counted between two and nine times. The chain employs TRBV9 and TRBJ2-3; 7 bases map to TRBD2. The V segment lost 3 bases and the J segment 3 bases; nucleotides outside the gene matches: 7. Germline CDR1 is SGDLS and CDR2 is YYNGEE. This CDR3 comprises 15 residues. In DNA, the CDR3 is TGTGCCAGCAGCGACAAGCGGGGCCGAACAGATACGCAGTATTTT. The encoded protein is CASSDKRGRTDTQYF.

In its sample, this clonotype was seen many times. The chain combines TRBV11-2 with TRBJ2-2; 9 bases are shared with TRBD2. Trimming at V came to 2 bases and at J to 5 bases, leaving 0 bases not matched to a gene. The length of the CDR3 is 14 residues. Per the germline V gene, CDR1 is SGHAT and CDR2 is FQNNGV. DNA of the CDR3: TGTGCCAGCAGCTTACTAGCGGGGACCGGGGAGCTGTTTTTT. It specifies CASSLLAGTGELFF.

The V call is TRBV2, the J call TRBJ1-1; D not resolved. The V gene lost 6 bases and the J gene lost 0 bases, with 8 bases spanning the gap. The length of the CDR3 is 13 residues. Per germline, CDR1 SNHLY and CDR2 FYNNEI. The CDR3 DNA is TGTGCCAGCAGGGTAAGCATGAACACTGAAGCTTTCTTT. Translating gives CASRVSMNTEAFF.

This clonotype was seen a few times. This chain joins TRBV6-2 or TRBV6-3 and TRBJ2-1; 8 positions agree with TRBD2. Germline V lookup: CDR1 MNHEY, CDR2 SVGEGT. Trimming removed 7 bases from V and 5 bases from J; junction bases left unmatched: 10. This CDR3 comprises 15 residues. The chain's CDR3 is CASKRGLHPDNEQFF. DNA of the CDR3: TGTGCCAGCAAGCGGGGGCTGCATCCTGACAATGAGCAGTTCTTC.

The chain carries TRBV29-1 and TRBJ1-1, with a tentative D call TRBD1 (6 bases). Germline CDR1 SQVTM, CDR2 ANQGSEA. This CDR3 is 12 amino acids long. V shed 3 bases and J shed 8 bases, with 13 bases lying between them. CDR3 sequence: CSVDSGAREAFF. CDR3 coding DNA: TGCAGCGTTGATTCAGGGGCAAGGGAAGCTTTCTTT.

The chain couples TRBV13 to TRBJ1-3, with a weak D call TRBD1 (5 bases). Trimming removed 4 bases at V and 5 bases at J, with 15 bases between. This CDR3 is built from 15 residues. CDR1 PRHDT and CDR2 FYEKMQ come from the germline V gene (reference sequence). CDR3 sequence: CASSSAGRARNTIYF. CDR3 coding DNA: TGTGCCAGCAGCTCAGCGGGACGGGCGAGAAACACCATATATTTT.

The genes are TRBV7-9 and TRBJ1-2, with D perhaps matching TRBD1 (5 bases). Germline V lookup: CDR1 SEHNR, CDR2 FQNEAQ (reference sequence). The CDR3 is 13 amino acids. The V end was cut by 4 bases, the J end by 6 bases, with 12 bases between. The CDR3 is CASSSGTLDGYTF. The CDR3 DNA reads as TGTGCCAGCAGCTCCGGGACCCTAGATGGCTACACCTTC. The entire variable domain, with the rest obtained from reference TRBV7-9 and TRBJ1-2, is as follows: DTGVSQNPRHKITKRGQNVTFRCDPISEHNRLYWYRQTLGQGPEFLTYFQNEAQLEKSRLLSDRFSAERPKGSFSTLEIQRTEQGDSAMYLCASSSGTLDGYTFGSGTRLTVV.

There are a few counts of this clonotype. The chain carries TRBV21-1 and TRBJ2-7; the table names TRBD1, a call not compared with the DNA. TRBV21-1 is a pseudogene. CDR3 length: 11 residues. CDR3 bases: TGTACGACCTCCTCTCAAGACAGAAAATCAGTC. This codes for CTTSSQDRKSV.

V is TRBV12-3 or TRBV12-4 and J is TRBJ1-5, with D perhaps matching TRBD1 (6 bases). This CDR3 region has 16 residues. Between the trimmed V and J ends, which lost 6 bases and 2 bases, there was a span of 17 bases. CDR3 DNA: TGTGCCAGCAGATCAGCCTACAGGGACGGCAATCAGCCCCAGCATTTT. It encodes CASRSAYRDGNQPQHF.

In this sample, this clonotype turned up a few times. The chain is built from TRBV12-5 and TRBJ1-6; no definite D call. The CDR3 is 13 amino acids. Trimming removed 6 bases from V and 6 bases from J, with 9 bases in between. The germline V gene has CDR1 LGHNT and CDR2 FRNRAP. The CDR3 DNA sequence: TGTGCTAGTGGGCCCGAATTTAATTCACCCCTCCACTTT. Protein product: CASGPEFNSPLHF.

This clonotype was seen a few times. V usage is TRBV2 and J usage is TRBJ1-3; 8 bases map to TRBD1. V gave up 6 bases and J gave up 3 bases; unmatched junction bases: 4. Germline assignment: CDR1 SNHLY and CDR2 FYNNEI. This CDR3 comprises 14 residues. The CDR3 DNA sequence: TGTGCCAGCAGCGACAGGGGAGGTGGAAACACCATATATTTT. Translation: CASSDRGGGNTIYF.

This clonotype was detected a few times. This rearrangement joins TRBV7-7 to TRBJ2-3; D remains unclear. Trimming cost V 3 bases and J 0 bases, with 10 bases left between them. CDR3 length: 15 amino acids. In germline, CDR1 is SSHAT, CDR2 FNYEAQ (reference sequence). CDR3 in DNA: TGTGCCAGCAGCTTGGGCGTCGGTAGCACAGATACGCAGTATTTT. This gives the protein CASSLGVGSTDTQYF.

This clonotype was detected a few times. This chain uses TRBV6-2 or TRBV6-3 with TRBJ2-7; 8 bases are shared with TRBD1. The CDR3 contains 14 residues. CDR1 and CDR2 (germline): MNHEY, SVGEGT. J was trimmed by 5 bases and V by 0 bases; bases with no gene match: 3. The DNA for the CDR3 is TGTGCCAGCAGTTACTCGCCAGGGGGCGACGAGCAGTACTTC. Amino acid sequence: CASSYSPGGDEQYF.

The sample holds a few counts of this clonotype. This sequence joins TRBV18 and TRBJ2-7; a weak D match, TRBD1 (6 bases). The CDR3 extends over 13 amino acids. Germline V CDR1 and CDR2: KGHSH, LQKENI. V was clipped by 3 bases and J by 5 bases, with 11 bases between them. The CDR3 loop is CASSPAQGNEQYV. The CDR3 DNA is TGTGCCAGCTCACCGGCACAGGGTAACGAGCAGTACGTC.

This clonotype was recorded many times. The V gene is TRBV27, the J gene TRBJ1-6, with D perhaps TRBD1 (6 bases). The germline V gene encodes CDR1 MNHEY and CDR2 SMNVEV (reference sequence). V lost 6 bases and J 1 base, leaving 13 bases between the germline ends. The CDR3 extends over 16 amino acids. CDR3 in amino acids: CASSPQGGSYNSPLHF. For the CDR3, the DNA is TGTGCCAGCAGCCCACAGGGAGGGTCCTATAATTCACCCCTCCACTTT.

The genes are TRBV7-2 and TRBJ2-3; TRBD2 is a possible D gene (5 bases). This CDR3 contains 13 residues. V lost 4 bases and J 11 bases, leaving 16 bases between the germline ends. Looked up from germline, CDR1 is SGHTA and CDR2 is FQGNSA. The chain's CDR3 is CASSSRTPRMQYF. CDR3 DNA sequence: TGTGCCAGCAGCTCCCGGACTCCCCGTATGCAGTATTTT.